This T cell receptor (beta chain) emerged from a study of T cell responses to AZD1222 COVID-19 vaccine. For the study at large: Pooled in the analysis were second doses at about 4 or about 12 weeks. General study points: The CD4 TCRs associated with vaccination extended across spike and predominated at 160-218 and 743-854. A mostly white British donor set with more females was recruited, and clonal diversity was possibly underestimated. Reportedly, close to half of spike-specific TCRs are directed against unmutated variant regions.

The table came from immunoSEQ multiplex PCR; TCRdb's copy has only in-frame clones and leaves some out. The top ten clones hold around 24% of a sample with about 130,000 clones, approximately 84% of them seen once. Remarks on this clone: Its antigen is still unknown.

The sequencing used peripheral blood, collected on day 0 of AZD1222 vaccination. This clonotype was sampled from an adult in good health.

In nucleotides, the CDR3 is TGTGCCAGCAGTTACCGGGCCCTGGGGGAGCAGTACTTC. Its protein is CASSYRALGEQYF. V and J are TRBV6-2 or TRBV6-3 and TRBJ2-7; the D is unclear. With 2 bases removed from V and 7 bases from J, the gap between germline ends came to 12 bases. CDR1 and CDR2 from the germline V gene are MNHEY and SVGEGT. CDR3 length: 13 residues.